The 11 T cell receptor beta chains in this list originate from one sample, sequenced in a study of lymphopenia after photon versus proton radiotherapy. Generated by immunoSEQ multiplex PCR, the TCRdb table keeps only in-frame clones and is missing some. The table shows some 70,000 clones, with about nine tenths occurring only once. Sequences were derived from peripheral blood, sampled from a patient treated with proton-based radiotherapy. The receptor source for this set is a man aged 80 or over with esophageal cancer.

The gene calls are TRBV7-2 and TRBJ1-5, with TRBD1 identical over 7 bases. The CDR3 spans 13 residues. CDR1 is SGHTA, CDR2 FQGNSA, per germline. J gave up 6 bases and V 3 bases, and 2 bases lay outside the gene matches. The CDR3, as DNA: TGTGCCAGCAGCTTCAACAGGGGTCAGCCCCAGCATTTT. This codes for CASSFNRGQPQHF.

The rearrangement joins TRBV6-5 to TRBJ2-2, with TRBD1 matching over 7 bases. This CDR3 has 16 amino acids. Germline-derived CDR1 and CDR2 are MNHEY and SVGAGI. V lost 2 bases, J lost 3 bases, and 6 bases stayed unmatched. CDR3 in DNA: TGTGCCAGCAGTTACCGACAGGGTACCTACACCGGGGAGCTGTTTTTT. Translated, it gives CASSYRQGTYTGELFF.

The J gene is TRBJ2-3, the V gene TRBV29-1; either TRBD1 or TRBD2 may supply D (5 bases each). From germline, CDR1 is SQVTM and CDR2 ANQGSEA. The V and J ends lost 4 bases and 1 base respectively, with 9 bases between them. This CDR3 has 13 amino acids. CDR3 amino acids: CSVVLGGTDTQYF. CDR3 nucleotide sequence: TGCAGCGTTGTATTGGGGGGCACAGATACGCAGTATTTT.

The gene calls are TRBV5-4 and TRBJ2-3; the match to TRBD2 covers 7 bases. Trimming at V came to 0 bases and at J to 7 bases, leaving 5 bases not matched to a gene. This CDR3 has 14 amino acids. The germline CDR1 and CDR2 sequences are SGHNT and YYREEE (reference sequence). The CDR3 DNA reads TGTGCCAGCAGCTTGGAAGGGACTATGAATACGCAGTATTTT. Translation gives CASSLEGTMNTQYF.

The J gene is TRBJ1-2, the V gene TRBV5-5, with D unclear. CDR3 length: 17 amino acids. The V gene's germline CDR1 is SGHKS and CDR2 YYEKEE (reference sequence). The V and J ends lost 0 bases and 4 bases respectively, with 19 bases between them. CDR3 bases: TGTGCCAGCAGCTTGGGGGTGTGGGCCCGGAGTGGCTATGGCTACACCTTC. Protein sequence: CASSLGVWARSGYGYTF. Based on the CDR3 plus reference TRBV5-5 and TRBJ1-2, the full variable domain is DAGVTQSPTHLIKTRGQQVTLRCSPISGHKSVSWYQQVLGQGPQFIFQYYEKEERGRGNFPDRFSARQFPNYSSELNVNALLLGDSALYLCASSLGVWARSGYGYTFGSGTRLTVV.

The gene calls are TRBV4-1 and TRBJ2-3; TRBD2 agrees at 10 bases. This CDR3 region has 16 residues. The trim removed 0 bases at V and 2 bases at J, leaving 2 bases unmatched. Per germline, CDR1 MGHRA and CDR2 YSYEKL. The CDR3 coding sequence is TGCGCCAGCAGCCAAGAAACTAGCGGGAACACAGATACGCAGTATTTT. Protein product: CASSQETSGNTDTQYF.

J is TRBJ1-2 and V is TRBV9; D ambiguous. The germline V and J ends were trimmed by 0 bases and 10 bases, with 10 bases remaining between them. The CDR3 runs to 12 residues. From germline, CDR1 is SGDLS and CDR2 YYNGEE. The chain's CDR3 is CASSVVGRYYTF. Written as DNA, the CDR3 is TGTGCCAGCAGCGTAGTTGGAAGATACTACACCTTC.

The gene calls are TRBV19 and TRBJ2-5, with TRBD2 identical over 9 bases. J lost 0 bases, V lost 5 bases, and 7 bases had no gene match. The CDR3 loop spans 16 amino acids. Germline V CDR1 and CDR2: LNHDA, SQIVND (reference sequence). CDR3 in amino acids: CASSFRLAAYQETQYF. The CDR3 nucleotides are TGTGCCAGTAGTTTCCGACTAGCGGCCTACCAAGAGACCCAGTACTTC.

Regarding this clone: Other nucleotide sequences from this sample produce the same CDR3. As DNA, the CDR3 is TGTGCCAGCAGCTTAGGGCAGGGGTATGGCTACACCTTC. This codes for CASSLGQGYGYTF. The chain employs TRBV7-2 and TRBJ1-2, with TRBD1 as a possible D gene (6 bases). Trimming pared 1 base from V and 5 bases from J, leaving 8 bases between. Germline CDR1 reads SGHTA; CDR2 reads FQGNSA. The CDR3 is made up of 13 amino acids.

J is TRBJ2-5 and V is TRBV7-2, with D tentatively TRBD1 or TRBD2 (5 bases each). V was cut by 5 bases and J by 5 bases, with 15 bases left in between. This CDR3 has 14 amino acids. CDR1 and CDR2 from the germline V gene are SGHTA and FQGNSA. The CDR3 coding sequence is TGTGCCAGCAGCGCCCCTTTCAGGGAGGAGACCCAGTACTTC. Protein sequence: CASSAPFREETQYF.

This clone appeared a single time. The rearrangement joins TRBV30 to TRBJ1-2; D not resolved. The V and J ends lost 3 bases and 3 bases respectively, with 8 bases between them. The length of the CDR3 is 12 residues. The germline V gene encodes CDR1 GTSNPN and CDR2 SVGIG (reference sequence). This CDR3 is CAWRLEDYGYTF. In nucleotides, the CDR3 is TGTGCCTGGAGACTTGAGGACTATGGCTACACCTTC.